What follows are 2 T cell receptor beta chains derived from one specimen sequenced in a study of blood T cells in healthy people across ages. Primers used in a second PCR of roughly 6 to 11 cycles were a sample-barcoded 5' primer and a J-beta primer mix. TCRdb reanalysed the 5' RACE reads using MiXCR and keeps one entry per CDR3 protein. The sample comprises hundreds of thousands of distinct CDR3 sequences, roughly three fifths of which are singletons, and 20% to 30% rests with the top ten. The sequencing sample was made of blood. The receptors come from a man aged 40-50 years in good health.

CDR3 nucleotide sequence: TGTGCCAGCAGCCCTAGTCTGGACATATGGTTGTACGAGCAGTACTTC. This translates into CASSPSLDIWLYEQYF. The V call is TRBV7-2, the J call TRBJ2-7; D is possibly TRBD1 (5 bases). The V and J ends lost 5 bases and 4 bases respectively, with 21 bases between them. Germline V gene lookup returns CDR1 SGHTA and CDR2 FQGNSA. The CDR3 contains 16 residues.

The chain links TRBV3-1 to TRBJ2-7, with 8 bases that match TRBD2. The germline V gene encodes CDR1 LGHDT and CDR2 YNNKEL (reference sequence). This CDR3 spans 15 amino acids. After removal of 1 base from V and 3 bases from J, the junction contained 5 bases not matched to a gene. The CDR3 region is CASSQGTSLLYEQYF. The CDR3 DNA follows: TGTGCCAGCAGCCAAGGGACTAGCCTACTCTACGAGCAGTACTTC.